The 30 T cell receptor beta chains below come from one sample, sequenced in a study of T cells in women clearing cervical HPV infection. Method: immunoSEQ multiplex PCR; TCRdb's copy keeps in-frame clones and lacks some. The sample's table shows 30,000 to 45,000 clones. The sequenced sample was blood buffy coat. These receptors were obtained from a woman aged 18 to 75 with a cervical HPV16 infection that either progressed to CIN3+ or cleared (not recorded which).

Concerning this clone: The CDR3 extends 3 residues past the end of the read, so its final part is completed from the germline J gene. The chain carries TRBV2 and TRBJ2-5, with D possibly TRBD1 on 5 matching bases. Germline V gene data show CDR1 as SNHLY and CDR2 as FYNNEI. Trimming cost V 6 bases and J 6 bases, with 17 bases left between them. CDR3 size: 14 residues. CDR3 DNA (partial): TGTGCCAGCAGCGGCGACGGAGTGGGGCAGACC. It specifies CASSGDGVGQT. The full-length CDR3 reads as CASSGDGVGQTQYF.

About this clone itself: The same CDR3 can be traced to other DNA sequences in this sample. Incomplete CDR3 DNA: TGCGCCAGCAGCAGGGACAGCTACGAG. This translates into CASSRDSYE. The complete CDR3 protein is CASSRDSYEQYF. The chain has TRBV5-1 and TRBJ2-7, with TRBD1 matching 7 bases. The read finishes 3 residues shy of the CDR3 end, and the germline J gene is used to complete it. The CDR3 extends over 12 amino acids. Germline CDR1 is SGHRS and CDR2 is YFSETQ. Trimming took 4 bases from V and 3 from J; bases not matched to a gene: 1.

On this clone: Read data end 3 residues before the CDR3 end; the end is taken from the germline J gene. The chain employs TRBV7-8 and TRBJ1-4, with unresolved D. Deletions cut 0 bases from V and 6 bases from J, with 8 bases between. Germline lookup yields CDR1 SGHVS and CDR2 FQNEAQ. There are 14 residues in the CDR3. The sequenced CDR3 bases are TGTGCCAGCAGCTTAGCGGAGGCGGATGAAAAA. Translation gives CASSLAEADEK. The whole CDR3 is CASSLAEADEKLFF.

As concerns this clone: Read data end 3 residues before the CDR3 end; the end is taken from the germline J gene. The rearrangement links TRBV6-2 or TRBV6-3 to TRBJ1-5, with 7 bases fitting TRBD1. CDR3 length: 15 amino acids. With 5 bases clipped from V and 5 bases from J, the junction kept 9 bases outside the gene matches. Germline CDR1 MNHEY, CDR2 SVGEGT. The covered CDR3 bases are TGTGCCAGCAGTCAACGACAGGGAATCTATCAGCCC. Amino acid sequence: CASSQRQGIYQP. The full CDR3 protein is CASSQRQGIYQPQHF.

Worth noting for this clone: The missing CDR3 end, 3 residues past where the read stops, is filled in from the germline J gene. This rearrangement joins TRBV6-2 or TRBV6-3 to TRBJ2-7; 9 bases map to TRBD2. The ends lost 6 bases at V and 4 bases at J; junction bases unmatched: 10. The CDR3 loop spans 15 amino acids. Germline V lookup: CDR1 MNHEY, CDR2 SVGEGT. CDR3 DNA, as far as it was read: TGTGCCAGCAGCCTGTCGCGGGAGGGCCAGTACGAG. Translating it yields CASSLSREGQYE. The CDR3 in full is CASSLSREGQYEQYF.

Concerning this clone itself: Read coverage stops 3 residues before the CDR3 terminus; the germline J gene supplies the remainder. Different DNA sequences within this sample yield the same CDR3. The chain uses TRBV18 and TRBJ1-6; tentative D call: TRBD1 (6 bases). V dropped 2 bases and J dropped 3 bases, with 17 bases sitting between them. Germline assignment: CDR1 KGHSH and CDR2 LQKENI. The CDR3 is made up of 18 amino acids. The CDR3 reads CASSPYEGGSGYNSPLHF. The DNA read from the CDR3 is TGTGCCAGCTCACCATACGAAGGGGGAAGCGGCTATAATTCACCC.

Concerning this clone: The CDR3 end falls 3 residues outside the read, so it is completed with the germline J gene. The chain employs TRBV9 and TRBJ2-7, with D possibly matching TRBD2 (6 bases). Trimming removed 4 bases at V and 4 bases at J, with 18 bases between. CDR1 is SGDLS, CDR2 YYNGEE, per germline. This CDR3 region has 15 residues. CDR3 sequence reads: CASSPQSRGGYEQYF. Partial CDR3 DNA: TGTGCCAGCAGCCCCCAATCTAGGGGAGGTTACGAG.

By frequency, this clone registers medium-sized. The read ends 3 residues early relative to the CDR3; the germline J gene fills the gap. J is TRBJ2-1 and V is TRBV4-2, with 12 nucleotides matching TRBD2. V was clipped by 4 bases and J by 3 bases; unmatched bases: 19. The CDR3 loop spans 21 amino acids. Germline V lookup: CDR1 LGHNA, CDR2 YNFKEQ. The CDR3 loop reads CASSPTRLAGERRVDYNEQFF. The DNA read from the CDR3 is TGTGCCAGCAGCCCTACCCGACTAGCGGGAGAAAGAAGGGTTGACTACAATGAG.

As for this clone: The read terminates 3 residues ahead of where the CDR3 ends, so the germline J gene completes it. The chain joins TRBV7-7 to TRBJ2-5; TRBD2 agrees at 10 bases. The germline V gene encodes CDR1 SSHAT and CDR2 FNYEAQ (reference sequence). The CDR3 has 16 amino acids. V was pared by 3 bases and J by 7 bases, with 11 bases of the junction left unmatched. The CDR3 loop reads CASSFSSGRWDGTQYF. Incomplete CDR3 DNA: TGTGCCAGCAGCTTCTCTAGCGGGAGATGGGACGGGACC.

A remark on this clone: The germline gene is not matched at one end of the junction; a read error may be the cause. The CDR3 extends 3 residues past the end of the read, so its final part is completed from the germline J gene. This CDR3 is also generated by other DNA sequences in the sample. The rearrangement uses TRBV5-6 and TRBJ1-3, with 9 bases fitting TRBD1. The CDR3 sequence is 13 residues long. CDR1 and CDR2 from the germline V gene are SGHDT and YYEEEE. CDR3 protein: CASAQGAGNTIYF. Incomplete CDR3 DNA: TGTGCCAGCGCACAGGGGGCTGGAAACACA.

Notes on this clone: The CDR3 end is not reached by the read, which stops 3 residues before it; the germline J gene fills it in. The V gene is TRBV19, the J gene TRBJ2-2; 8 nucleotides agree with TRBD2. The length of the CDR3 is 13 residues. The germline gives CDR1 LNHDA, CDR2 SQIVND (reference sequence). The covered CDR3 bases are TGTGCCAACACGGAATGGCGGGGGGCACCG. This codes for CANTEWRGAP. The whole CDR3 protein is CANTEWRGAPLFF.

Worth noting for this clone: The DNA ends 3 residues before the CDR3 does, and the rest of the CDR3 is filled in from the germline J gene. The genes are TRBV20-1 and TRBJ2-7, with 13 bases lining up with TRBD2. J lost 2 bases, V lost 2 bases, and 3 bases had no gene match. Germline V CDR1 and CDR2: DFQATT, SNEGSKA (reference sequence). There are 15 residues in the CDR3. CDR3 sequence: CSARTTSGGTYEQYF. The covered CDR3 bases are TGCAGTGCTAGAACGACTAGCGGGGGGACCTACGAG.

In regard to this clone: The read falls 3 residues short of the CDR3 end, and the missing part is taken from the germline J gene. V usage is TRBV18 and J usage is TRBJ2-1; 14 positions match TRBD2. The CDR3 loop spans 16 amino acids. With 3 bases clipped from V and 8 bases from J, the junction kept 6 bases outside the gene matches. Germline assignment: CDR1 KGHSH and CDR2 LQKENI. The chain's CDR3 is CASSPGTSGSMDEQFF. The part of the CDR3 DNA that was read is TGTGCCAGCTCACCGGGGACTAGCGGGAGTATGGATGAG.

CDR3 bases read: TGCGCCAGCAGCTTGGTGGCCATATATAATTCACCC. This codes for CASSLVAIYNSP. The entire CDR3 is CASSLVAIYNSPLHF. This sequence joins TRBV5-1 and TRBJ1-6; D remains unclear. Read sequence stops 3 residues before the CDR3 end, and the germline J gene provides the missing end. The germline V gene encodes CDR1 SGHRS and CDR2 YFSETQ. CDR3 size: 15 residues. Trimming removed 0 bases from V and 4 bases from J, with 8 bases in between.

With regard to this clone: Read sequence stops 3 residues before the CDR3 end, and the germline J gene provides the missing end. V usage is TRBV2 and J usage is TRBJ2-4, with 11 bases aligning to TRBD2. Germline CDR1 SNHLY, CDR2 FYNNEI. Trimming cost V 8 bases and J 0 bases; bases outside gene matches: 3. This CDR3 has 15 amino acids. The sequenced part of the CDR3 DNA is TGTGCCAGCGGGACTAGCGGTTTAGCCAAAAACATT. Its protein product is CASGTSGLAKNI. The entire CDR3 is CASGTSGLAKNIQYF.

In the case of this clone: The CDR3 is cut off 3 residues early in the read; its end comes from the germline J gene. This chain uses TRBV7-6 with TRBJ2-7; D ambiguous. The germline gives CDR1 SGHVS, CDR2 FNYEAQ. Trimming shortened V by 6 bases and J by 5 bases, and 17 bases separated the two germline ends. The length of the CDR3 is 14 residues. The CDR3 region is CASSLSATGNEQYF. CDR3 DNA (partial): TGTGCCAGCAGTTTAAGTGCTACCGGTAACGAG.

Remarks on this clone: The read terminates 3 residues ahead of where the CDR3 ends, so the germline J gene completes it. This rearrangement joins TRBV5-4 to TRBJ2-5, with TRBD1 identical over 8 bases. V lost 7 bases, J lost 5 bases, and 13 bases stayed unmatched. This CDR3 is built from 15 residues. Germline lookup yields CDR1 SGHNT and CDR2 YYREEE (reference sequence). The CDR3 sequence: CASRSEMDRAETQYF. The covered CDR3 bases are TGTGCCAGCCGAAGCGAAATGGACAGGGCGGAGACC.

Remarks on this clone: The CDR3 goes on 3 residues after the read ends, and that part is filled in from the germline J gene. V usage is TRBV29-1 and J usage is TRBJ2-3, with D possibly TRBD2 on 5 matching bases. CDR3 length equals 13 residues. CDR1 and CDR2 from the germline V gene are SQVTM and ANQGSEA. Trimming took 8 bases from V and 6 from J, leaving 18 bases between them. Here the CDR3 reads CSFAASKRDTQYF. The part of the CDR3 DNA that was read is TGCAGCTTTGCGGCTTCTAAGCGGGATACG.

Of note for this clone: The read terminates 3 residues before the CDR3 end, so the remaining end is supplied by the germline J gene. The gene calls are TRBV4-1 and TRBJ2-3; 8 positions match TRBD2. CDR3 length: 17 residues. In germline, CDR1 is MGHRA, CDR2 YSYEKL. CDR3 sequence: CASSPKFSGTRGETQYF. CDR3 bases read: TGCGCCAGCAGCCCGAAATTTTCCGGGACTAGGGGGGAGACG.

To note about this clone: The read falls 3 residues short of the CDR3 end, and the missing part is taken from the germline J gene. The chain is built from TRBV29-1 and TRBJ2-7; maybe TRBD1 (9 bases). V lost 6 bases and J lost 5, with 20 bases in between. The CDR3 consists of 14 residues. Germline V gene data show CDR1 as SQVTM and CDR2 as ANQGSEA. CDR3 protein: CSVGRGQGGNEQYF. The covered CDR3 bases are TGCAGCGTCGGGAGGGGACAGGGCGGCAACGAG.

On this clone: The CDR3 end falls 3 residues outside the read, so it is completed with the germline J gene. The gene calls are TRBV7-3 and TRBJ2-1; D is possibly TRBD2 (6 bases). The CDR3 runs 15 residues. Germline V lookup: CDR1 SGHTA, CDR2 FQGTGA. With 5 bases removed from V and 7 bases from J, the gap between germline ends came to 18 bases. This chain's CDR3 is CASSQAGGGANEQFF. CDR3 DNA (partial): TGTGCCAGCAGCCAGGCTGGAGGAGGGGCGAATGAG.

Turning to this clone: The CDR3 end falls 3 residues outside the read, so it is completed with the germline J gene. V gene TRBV5-1 combines with J gene TRBJ1-6; 7 bases fit TRBD1. J was trimmed by 5 bases and V by 3 bases; bases with no gene match: 5. CDR3 size: 15 residues. The germline gives CDR1 SGHRS, CDR2 YFSETQ. The covered CDR3 bases are TGCGCCAGCAGCTATACCGGGACAGATAATTCACCC. Its protein product is CASSYTGTDNSP. The entire CDR3 is CASSYTGTDNSPLHF.

Turning to this clone: The sequence runs out 3 residues before the end of the CDR3; the remainder is reconstructed from the germline J gene. The rearrangement joins TRBV6-2 or TRBV6-3 to TRBJ2-1; 9 bases are shared with TRBD2. The germline gives CDR1 MNHEY, CDR2 SVGEGT. Unmatched junction bases numbered 9, after V lost 5 bases and J lost 7 bases. The CDR3 runs to 15 residues. Partial CDR3 DNA: TGTGCCAGCAGTCAAACCGGGACTAGCAGAAATGAG. Translation: CASSQTGTSRNE. The whole CDR3 protein reads CASSQTGTSRNEQFF.

CDR3 DNA, as far as it was read: TGTGCCAGCTCAAGGACCCTAGCGGGAGATTCACGAGAGACG. It yields the protein CASSRTLAGDSRET. The entire CDR3 protein is CASSRTLAGDSRETQYF. The rearrangement joins TRBV18 to TRBJ2-3; 10 bases align to TRBD2. Read data end 3 residues before the CDR3 end; the end is taken from the germline J gene. The germline gives CDR1 KGHSH, CDR2 LQKENI. CDR3 length: 17 amino acids.

For this clone: The read finishes 3 residues shy of the CDR3 end, and the germline J gene is used to complete it. The rearrangement uses TRBV5-4 and TRBJ1-2, with 12 bases lining up with TRBD1. This CDR3 has 14 residues. Germline V gene lookup returns CDR1 SGHNT and CDR2 YYREEE (reference sequence). The CDR3 is CASSAGQGAQSYTF. The covered CDR3 bases are TGTGCCAGCAGCGCGGGACAGGGGGCCCAAAGC.

As concerns this clone: Read coverage stops 3 residues before the CDR3 terminus; the germline J gene supplies the remainder. This chain connects TRBV19 to TRBJ2-4, with TRBD1 matching 8 bases. The CDR3 totals 14 residues. Per germline, CDR1 LNHDA and CDR2 SQIVND (reference sequence). The CDR3 sequence: CASSLTGGNQPQYF. The sequenced part of the CDR3 DNA is TGTGCCAGTAGTCTTACAGGGGGGAATCAGCCT.

About this clone itself: Coverage ceases 3 residues before the CDR3 finishes, and the germline J gene fills in the end. V is TRBV7-3 and J is TRBJ2-5; D perhaps matches TRBD2 (5 bases). Trimming pared 4 bases from V and 5 bases from J, leaving 14 bases between. Germline CDR1 and CDR2: SGHTA and FQGTGA. This CDR3 contains 14 residues. The covered CDR3 bases are TGTGCCAGCAGCTCAAACGGGGTAGGGGAGACC. Translated, it gives CASSSNGVGET. The whole CDR3 sequence is CASSSNGVGETQYF.

On this clone itself: The sequence runs out 3 residues before the end of the CDR3; the remainder is reconstructed from the germline J gene. This chain links TRBV2 with TRBJ2-2, with D possibly TRBD2 on 5 matching bases. This CDR3 is built from 14 residues. The V end lost 6 bases, the J end lost 6 bases, and 14 bases lay between the germline ends. The germline CDR1 and CDR2 sequences are SNHLY and FYNNEI. CDR3 loop: CASRATSSPGELFF. The sequenced CDR3 bases are TGTGCCAGCAGGGCAACTTCTAGCCCCGGGGAG. The full variable domain, with the rest looked up from reference TRBV2 and TRBJ2-2, is EPEVTQTPSHQVTQMGQEVILRCVPISNHLYFYWYRQILGQKVEFLVSFYNNEISEKSEIFDDQFSVERPDGSNFTLKIRSTKLEDSAMYFCASRATSSPGELFFGEGSRLTVL.

With respect to this clone: Sequence at one end of the junction differs from germline and may be a read error. The read stops 3 residues short of the end of the CDR3; the missing end is completed from the germline J gene. The chain uses TRBV2 and TRBJ1-3, with TRBD1 as a possible D gene (5 bases). The CDR3 totals 13 residues. CDR1 and CDR2 from the germline V gene are SNHLY and FYNNEI. CDR3 bases read: TGTGCCAGCAGTGGGGGCTCTGGAAACACA. As protein: CASSGGSGNT. The CDR3, in full, reads CASSGGSGNTIYF.

Comment on this clone: Coverage ceases 3 residues before the CDR3 finishes, and the germline J gene fills in the end. The chain is built from TRBV10-3 and TRBJ2-7; 8 bases are shared with TRBD1. The V gene end was trimmed by 11 bases and the J gene end by 3 bases; junction bases not matched to a gene: 9. The CDR3 runs to 13 residues. Germline V gene sequence: CDR1 ENHRY, CDR2 SYGVKD. The DNA read from the CDR3 is TGTGCCGGCGGACAGGGCGGAATCTACGAG. Encoded protein: CAGGQGGIYE. In full, the CDR3 is CAGGQGGIYEQYF.